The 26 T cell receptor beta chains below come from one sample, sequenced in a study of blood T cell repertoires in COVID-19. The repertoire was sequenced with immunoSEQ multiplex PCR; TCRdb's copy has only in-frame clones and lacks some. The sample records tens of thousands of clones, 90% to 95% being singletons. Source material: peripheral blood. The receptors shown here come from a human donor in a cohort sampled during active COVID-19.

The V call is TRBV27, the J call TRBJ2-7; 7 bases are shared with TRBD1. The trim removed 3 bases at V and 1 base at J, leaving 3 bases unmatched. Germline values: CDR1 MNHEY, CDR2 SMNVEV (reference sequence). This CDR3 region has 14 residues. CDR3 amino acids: CASSFLGQSYEQYF. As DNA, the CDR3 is TGTGCCAGCAGTTTCCTGGGACAGTCCTACGAGCAGTACTTC.

The DNA of the CDR3 is TGTGCCAGCAGCCCGATCTCGGGGGGCATAGGCTCTGGGGCCAACGTCCTGACTTTC. The encoded protein is CASSPISGGIGSGANVLTF. This chain joins TRBV11-2 and TRBJ2-6; maybe TRBD2 (7 bases). The CDR3 consists of 19 residues. CDR1 SGHAT and CDR2 FQNNGV come from the germline V gene. Trimming stripped 5 bases from V and 0 bases from J, with 20 bases between.

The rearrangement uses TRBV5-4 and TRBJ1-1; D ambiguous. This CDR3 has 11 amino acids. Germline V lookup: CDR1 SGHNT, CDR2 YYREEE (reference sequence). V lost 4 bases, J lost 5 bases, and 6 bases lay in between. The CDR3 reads CASSRGTEAFF. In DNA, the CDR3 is TGTGCCAGCAGCCGAGGGACTGAAGCTTTCTTT.

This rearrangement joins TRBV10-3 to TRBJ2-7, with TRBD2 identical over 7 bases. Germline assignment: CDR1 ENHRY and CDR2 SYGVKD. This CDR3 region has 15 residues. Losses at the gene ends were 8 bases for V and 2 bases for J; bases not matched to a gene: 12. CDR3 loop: CAISHSVAGAYEQYF. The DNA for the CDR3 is TGTGCCATCTCACACAGCGTTGCGGGGGCCTACGAGCAGTACTTC.

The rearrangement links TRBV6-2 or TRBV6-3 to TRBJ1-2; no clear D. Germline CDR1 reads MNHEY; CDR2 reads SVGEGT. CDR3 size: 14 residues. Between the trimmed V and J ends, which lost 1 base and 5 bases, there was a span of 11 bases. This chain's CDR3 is CASSYLQPQYGYTF. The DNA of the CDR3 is TGTGCCAGCAGTTACTTACAGCCACAATATGGCTACACCTTC.

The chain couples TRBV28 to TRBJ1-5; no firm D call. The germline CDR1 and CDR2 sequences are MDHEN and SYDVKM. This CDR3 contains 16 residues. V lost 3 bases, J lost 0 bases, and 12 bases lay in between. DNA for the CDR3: TGTGCCAGCAGTTTTCTGGGGAGATATAGCAATCAGCCCCAGCATTTT. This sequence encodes CASSFLGRYSNQPQHF.

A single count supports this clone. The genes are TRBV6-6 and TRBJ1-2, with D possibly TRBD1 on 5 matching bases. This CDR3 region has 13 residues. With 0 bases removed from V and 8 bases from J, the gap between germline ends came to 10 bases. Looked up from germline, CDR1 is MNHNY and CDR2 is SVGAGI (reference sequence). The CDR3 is CASSYSQGLGYTF. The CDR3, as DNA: TGTGCCAGCAGTTACTCGCAGGGACTGGGCTACACCTTC.

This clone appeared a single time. CDR3: CASSQSKGQDYEAFF. CDR3 DNA: TGTGCCAGCAGCCAATCGAAGGGACAGGACTATGAAGCTTTCTTT. V usage is TRBV16 and J usage is TRBJ1-1; TRBD1 matches 8 bases. This CDR3 region has 15 residues. Germline assignment: CDR1 KGHSY and CDR2 FQNENV. V was clipped by 0 bases and J by 7 bases; unmatched bases: 7.

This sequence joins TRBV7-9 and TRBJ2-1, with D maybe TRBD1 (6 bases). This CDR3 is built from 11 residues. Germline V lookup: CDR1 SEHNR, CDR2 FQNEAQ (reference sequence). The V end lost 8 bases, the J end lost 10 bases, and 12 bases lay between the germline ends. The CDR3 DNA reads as TGTGCCAGCGGACAGCCGCAGGAGCAGTTCTTC. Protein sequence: CASGQPQEQFF.

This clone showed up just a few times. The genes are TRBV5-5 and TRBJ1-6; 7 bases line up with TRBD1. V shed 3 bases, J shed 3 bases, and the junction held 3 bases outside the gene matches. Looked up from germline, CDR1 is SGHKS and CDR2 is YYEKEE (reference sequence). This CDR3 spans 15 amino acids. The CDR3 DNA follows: TGTGCCAGCAGCTCCGGGACAGTCTATAATTCACCCCTCCACTTT. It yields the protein CASSSGTVYNSPLHF. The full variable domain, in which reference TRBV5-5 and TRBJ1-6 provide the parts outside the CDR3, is DAGVTQSPTHLIKTRGQQVTLRCSPISGHKSVSWYQQVLGQGPQFIFQYYEKEERGRGNFPDRFSARQFPNYSSELNVNALLLGDSALYLCASSSGTVYNSPLHFGNGTRLTVT.

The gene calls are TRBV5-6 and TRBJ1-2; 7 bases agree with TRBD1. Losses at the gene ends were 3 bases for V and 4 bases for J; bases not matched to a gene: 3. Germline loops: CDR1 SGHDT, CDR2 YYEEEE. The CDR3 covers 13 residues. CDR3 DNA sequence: TGTGCCAGCAGCTACAGGGGCCCCTATGGCTACACCTTC. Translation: CASSYRGPYGYTF.

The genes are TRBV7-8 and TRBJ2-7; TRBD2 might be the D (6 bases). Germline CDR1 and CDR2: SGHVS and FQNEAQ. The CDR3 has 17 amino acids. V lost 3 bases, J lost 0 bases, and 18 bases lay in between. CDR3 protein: CASSFLGRGVASYEQYF. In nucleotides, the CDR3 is TGTGCCAGCAGCTTTCTGGGCCGCGGGGTCGCCTCCTACGAGCAGTACTTC.

The CDR3 loop is CASSPNSGNTEAFF. The CDR3 DNA reads as TGCGCCAGCAGCCCTAATAGTGGGAACACTGAAGCTTTCTTT. The chain has TRBV4-1 and TRBJ1-1; D gene uncertain. V was trimmed by 4 bases and J by 1 base, leaving 10 bases between them. CDR1 MGHRA and CDR2 YSYEKL come from the germline V gene. The CDR3 covers 14 residues.

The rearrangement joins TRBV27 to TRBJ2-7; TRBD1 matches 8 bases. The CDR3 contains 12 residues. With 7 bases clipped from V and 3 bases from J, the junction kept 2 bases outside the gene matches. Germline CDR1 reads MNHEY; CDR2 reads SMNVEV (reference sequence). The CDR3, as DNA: TGTGCCAGCACCGGGACAGGCTACGAGCAGTACTTC. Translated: CASTGTGYEQYF.

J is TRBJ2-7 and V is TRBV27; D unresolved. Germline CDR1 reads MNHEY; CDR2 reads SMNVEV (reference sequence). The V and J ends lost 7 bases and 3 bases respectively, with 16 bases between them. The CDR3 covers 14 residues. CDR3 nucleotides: TGTGCCAGCACTTTGACCAACCGACACTACGAGCAGTACTTC. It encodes CASTLTNRHYEQYF.

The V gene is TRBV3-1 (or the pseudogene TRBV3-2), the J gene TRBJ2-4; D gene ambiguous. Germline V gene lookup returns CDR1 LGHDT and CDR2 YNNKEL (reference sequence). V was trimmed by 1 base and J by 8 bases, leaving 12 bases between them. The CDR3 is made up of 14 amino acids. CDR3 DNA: TGTGCCAGCAGCCAAGGGCTGACTGGAGACATTCAGTACTTC. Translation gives CASSQGLTGDIQYF.

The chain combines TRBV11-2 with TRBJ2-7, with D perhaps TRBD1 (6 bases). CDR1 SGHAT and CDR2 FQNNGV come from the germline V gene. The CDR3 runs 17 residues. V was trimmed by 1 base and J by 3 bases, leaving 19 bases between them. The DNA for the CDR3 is TGTGCCAGCAGCTTAGGTTTAGGGGGACGGGCGTTCTACGAGCAGTACTTC. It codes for CASSLGLGGRAFYEQYF. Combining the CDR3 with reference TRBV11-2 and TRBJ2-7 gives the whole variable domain EAGVAQSPRYKIIEKRQSVAFWCNPISGHATLYWYQQILGQGPKLLIQFQNNGVVDDSQLPKDRFSAERLKGVDSTLKIQPAKLEDSAVYLCASSLGLGGRAFYEQYFGPGTRLTVT.

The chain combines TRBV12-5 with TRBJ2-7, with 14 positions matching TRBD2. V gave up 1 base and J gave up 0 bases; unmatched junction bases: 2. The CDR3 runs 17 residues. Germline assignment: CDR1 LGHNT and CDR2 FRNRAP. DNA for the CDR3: TGTGCTAGTGGTTTGGGGACTAGCGGGGGGAGCTCCTACGAGCAGTACTTC. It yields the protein CASGLGTSGGSSYEQYF.

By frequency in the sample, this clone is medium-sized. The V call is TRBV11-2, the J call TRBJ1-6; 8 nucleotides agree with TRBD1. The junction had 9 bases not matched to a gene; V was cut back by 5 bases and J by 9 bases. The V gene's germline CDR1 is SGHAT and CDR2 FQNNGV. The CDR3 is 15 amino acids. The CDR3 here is CASSPEDRAVSPLHF. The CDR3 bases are TGTGCCAGCAGCCCCGAGGACAGGGCGGTTTCACCCCTCCACTTT.

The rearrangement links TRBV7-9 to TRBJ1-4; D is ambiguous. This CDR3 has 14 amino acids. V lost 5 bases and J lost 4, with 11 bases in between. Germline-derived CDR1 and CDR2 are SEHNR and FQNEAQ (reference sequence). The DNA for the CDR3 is TGTGCCAGCAGCGGCCGGGGTGATAATGAAAAACTGTTTTTT. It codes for CASSGRGDNEKLFF.

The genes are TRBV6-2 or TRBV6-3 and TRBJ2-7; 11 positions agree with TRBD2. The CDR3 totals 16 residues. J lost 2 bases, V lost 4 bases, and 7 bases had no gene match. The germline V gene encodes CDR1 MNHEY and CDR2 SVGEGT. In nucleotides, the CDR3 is TGTGCCAGCAGTTCGGAAACGGGACTAGCGGCCTACGAGCAGTACTTC. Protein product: CASSSETGLAAYEQYF.

The DNA of the CDR3 is TGTGCCAGCAGAGGGGAATTGTTTGGCGAGCAGTACTTC. The encoded protein is CASRGELFGEQYF. The genes are TRBV27 and TRBJ2-7, with D possibly matching TRBD1 (5 bases). Trimming cost V 6 bases and J 6 bases, with 15 bases left between them. CDR1 MNHEY and CDR2 SMNVEV come from the germline V gene (reference sequence). The CDR3 runs 13 residues.

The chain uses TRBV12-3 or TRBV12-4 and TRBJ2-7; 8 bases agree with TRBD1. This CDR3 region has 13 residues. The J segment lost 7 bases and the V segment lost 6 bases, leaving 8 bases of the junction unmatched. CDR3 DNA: TGTGCCAGCAGCTTGGACAGGGTAGGAGAGCAGTACTTC. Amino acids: CASSLDRVGEQYF.

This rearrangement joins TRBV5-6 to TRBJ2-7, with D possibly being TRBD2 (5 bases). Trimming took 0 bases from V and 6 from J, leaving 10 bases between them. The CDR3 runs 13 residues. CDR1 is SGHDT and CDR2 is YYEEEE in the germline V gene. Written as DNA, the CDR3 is TGTGCCAGCAGCTTGGCCGGTGGGAGCGAGCAGTACTTC. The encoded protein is CASSLAGGSEQYF.

CDR3: CASGSRQGNMNTEAFF. In DNA, the CDR3 is TGTGCTAGTGGTTCCCGACAGGGAAATATGAACACTGAAGCTTTCTTT. The chain has TRBV12-5 and TRBJ1-1; TRBD1 matches 7 bases. Losses at the gene ends were 4 bases for V and 0 bases for J; bases not matched to a gene: 8. Germline V gene data show CDR1 as LGHNT and CDR2 as FRNRAP. CDR3 length: 16 residues.

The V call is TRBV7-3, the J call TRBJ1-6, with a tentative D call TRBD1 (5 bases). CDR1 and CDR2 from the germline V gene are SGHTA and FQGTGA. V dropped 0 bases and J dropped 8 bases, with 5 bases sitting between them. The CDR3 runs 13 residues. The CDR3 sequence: CASSLTGDSPLHF. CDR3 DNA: TGTGCCAGCAGCTTAACAGGGGATTCACCCCTCCACTTT.